These 29 T cell receptor beta chains were sequenced from one sample in a study of OX40 agonist ivuxolimab in advanced cancers. Sequencing was performed with immunoSEQ multiplex PCR; in TCRdb, only in-frame clones are kept and a portion is missing. The data contain some 31,000 clones, approximately 89% of them singletons. This material consisted of CD4+ or CD8+ T cells sorted from blood, taken in a trial of the OX40 agonist ivuxolimab. The receptors come from an adult with an advanced solid tumor such as melanoma, head and neck, liver or kidney cancer.

The table lists this clone with a count of one. This chain connects TRBV28 to TRBJ2-1; the D gene is possibly TRBD2 (5 bases). Trimming took off 2 bases at V and 7 bases at J, with 12 bases between the two ends. Looked up from germline, CDR1 is MDHEN and CDR2 is SYDVKM. CDR3 length: 14 amino acids. CDR3 in amino acids: CASSLIGVRNEQFF. CDR3 sequence (DNA): TGTGCCAGCAGTTTAATCGGGGTAAGGAATGAGCAGTTCTTC.

The J gene is TRBJ1-2, the V gene TRBV7-9, with 9 bases aligning to TRBD1. Germline values: CDR1 SEHNR, CDR2 FQNEAQ (reference sequence). The V gene end was trimmed by 4 bases and the J gene end by 5 bases; junction bases not matched to a gene: 5. The CDR3 consists of 14 residues. The CDR3 is CASSSYRGLYGYTF. The CDR3 DNA sequence: TGTGCCAGCAGCTCTTACAGGGGGCTTTATGGCTACACCTTC.

The rearrangement joins TRBV18 to TRBJ1-1; the D is unclear. The V end was cut by 2 bases, the J end by 4 bases, with 8 bases between. CDR3 length equals 13 residues. The germline gives CDR1 KGHSH, CDR2 LQKENI. Here the CDR3 reads CASSPGLTTEAFF. The CDR3 DNA is TGTGCCAGCTCACCAGGGTTAACCACTGAAGCTTTCTTT.

The rearrangement joins TRBV28 to TRBJ1-1; 7 bases map to TRBD1. CDR1 is MDHEN, CDR2 SYDVKM, per germline. This CDR3 has 14 residues. V lost 10 bases, J lost 1 base, and 9 bases stayed unmatched. DNA of the CDR3: TGTGCCACCCAGACCGGGACAGAGAACACTGAAGCTTTCTTT. The encoded protein is CATQTGTENTEAFF. The full variable domain, with the rest looked up from reference TRBV28 and TRBJ1-1, is DVKVTQSSRYLVKRTGEKVFLECVQDMDHENMFWYRQDPGLGLRLIYFSYDVKMKEKGDIPEGYSVSREKKERFSLILESASTNQTSMYLCATQTGTENTEAFFGQGTRLTVV.

Concerning this clone: One end of the junction is discordant with germline, which a read error may explain. This chain links TRBV7-7 with TRBJ1-3; D uncertain. The germline CDR1 and CDR2 sequences are SSHAT and FNYEAQ (reference sequence). This CDR3 is 15 amino acids long. The CDR3: CASSPTRGTGNTIYF. For the CDR3, the DNA is TGTGCTAGCAGCCCCACACGGGGTACTGGAAACACCATATATTTT. Based on the CDR3 plus reference TRBV7-7 and TRBJ1-3, the full variable domain is GAGVSQSPRYKVTKRGQDVTLRCDPISSHATLYWYQQALGQGPEFLTYFNYEAQPDKSGLPSDRFSAERPEGSISTLTIQRTEQRDSAMYRCASSPTRGTGNTIYFGEGSWLTVV.

The chain uses TRBV4-1 and TRBJ2-3; 12 nucleotides match TRBD2. The germline CDR1 and CDR2 sequences are MGHRA and YSYEKL. J was trimmed by 4 bases and V by 6 bases; bases with no gene match: 5. The CDR3 has 15 amino acids. The CDR3 nucleotides read TGCGCCAGCAGACGACTAGCGGGAGCCCCAGATACGCAGTATTTT. Amino acids: CASRRLAGAPDTQYF.

The chain couples TRBV19 to TRBJ1-5; D is perhaps TRBD1 (5 bases). The germline V and J ends were trimmed by 6 bases and 0 bases, with 12 bases remaining between them. This CDR3 has 15 amino acids. Germline V lookup: CDR1 LNHDA, CDR2 SQIVND (reference sequence). This chain's CDR3 is CASRPDRISNQPQHF. The DNA of the CDR3 is TGTGCCAGTAGGCCTGACAGAATTAGCAATCAGCCCCAGCATTTT.

V usage is TRBV29-1 and J usage is TRBJ2-7; 9 bases line up with TRBD1. J lost 7 bases, V lost 6 bases, and 10 bases had no gene match. CDR1 and CDR2 from the germline V gene are SQVTM and ANQGSEA. The CDR3 has 13 residues. The CDR3, as DNA: TGCAGCGTGCACAGGACAGGGGCGGGAGAGCAGTACTTC. Encoded protein: CSVHRTGAGEQYF.

The rearrangement uses TRBV6-1 and TRBJ2-7, with 10 bases that match TRBD2. This CDR3 has 15 amino acids. Trimming took 1 base from V and 2 from J; bases not matched to a gene: 2. The germline CDR1 and CDR2 sequences are MNHNS and SASEGT. CDR3 nucleotides: TGTGCCAGCAGTGAAGAACTAGCGGGACCCTACGAGCAGTACTTC. It specifies CASSEELAGPYEQYF.

The chain recombines TRBV4-1 with TRBJ2-5; no clear D gene. Germline V lookup: CDR1 MGHRA, CDR2 YSYEKL. The CDR3 totals 17 residues. The V end lost 2 bases, the J end lost 0 bases, and 16 bases lay between the germline ends. CDR3 nucleotides: TGCGCCAGCAGCCAAAGAGCTTATCCCGCCGACCAAGAGACCCAGTACTTC. Amino acid sequence: CASSQRAYPADQETQYF.

The chain has TRBV5-8 and TRBJ1-2; perhaps TRBD1 as D (5 bases). Trimming pared 4 bases from V and 5 bases from J, leaving 18 bases between. The CDR3 sequence is 15 residues long. Germline V CDR1 and CDR2: SGHTS, YDEGEE. The CDR3 reads CASSGHDGNSYGYTF. In DNA, the CDR3 is TGTGCCAGCAGCGGACATGACGGGAACTCTTATGGCTACACCTTC.

The chain employs TRBV29-1 and TRBJ1-5, with a possible D match to TRBD1 (5 bases). The CDR3 covers 13 residues. The germline gives CDR1 SQVTM, CDR2 ANQGSEA. V shed 6 bases and J shed 1 base, with 10 bases lying between them. CDR3 DNA: TGCAGCGTGCTTTGGGGGAGCAATCAGCCCCAGCATTTT. Translated, it gives CSVLWGSNQPQHF.

In its sample, this clone was seen a few times. The chain couples TRBV18 to TRBJ1-1; no reliable D call. The CDR3 sequence is 14 residues long. V dropped 1 base and J dropped 5 bases, with 11 bases sitting between them. The germline V gene has CDR1 KGHSH and CDR2 LQKENI. This CDR3 reads CASSPQRDATEAFF. As DNA, the CDR3 is TGTGCCAGCTCACCACAGAGGGATGCAACTGAAGCTTTCTTT.

The chain recombines TRBV6-5 with TRBJ1-5, with TRBD1 matching over 7 bases. Trimming cost V 7 bases and J 7 bases; bases outside gene matches: 13. This CDR3 has 15 amino acids. CDR1 and CDR2 from the germline V gene are MNHEY and SVGAGI. This CDR3 is CASKTGDRAGQPQHF. DNA for the CDR3: TGTGCCAGCAAAACGGGAGACAGGGCCGGGCAGCCCCAGCATTTT.

The chain is built from TRBV7-2 and TRBJ2-1, with no clear D. CDR3 length: 11 residues. The germline V gene encodes CDR1 SGHTA and CDR2 FQGNSA. V lost 3 bases and J lost 9, with 6 bases in between. CDR3 amino acids: CASSFQGEQFF. The CDR3 region has the DNA TGTGCCAGCAGCTTTCAAGGTGAGCAGTTCTTC.

The rearrangement joins TRBV19 to TRBJ1-4; perhaps TRBD1 as D (5 bases). This CDR3 comprises 11 residues. Germline CDR1 LNHDA, CDR2 SQIVND (reference sequence). Trimming took 9 bases from V and 8 from J, leaving 10 bases between them. This CDR3 reads CASRRGEKLFF. CDR3 sequence (DNA): TGTGCCAGCCGGCGGGGCGAAAAACTGTTTTTT.

The chain has TRBV5-1 and TRBJ1-1; D not certain. Germline CDR1 reads SGHRS; CDR2 reads YFSETQ. CDR3 length equals 13 residues. The germline V and J ends were trimmed by 2 bases and 3 bases, with 8 bases remaining between them. CDR3 nucleotides: TGCGCCAGCAGCTTCGGATCCGACACTGAAGCTTTCTTT. Protein product: CASSFGSDTEAFF.

J is TRBJ2-2 and V is TRBV6-6; 7 bases align to TRBD1. The germline V gene has CDR1 MNHNY and CDR2 SVGAGI (reference sequence). Germline trimming cut 0 bases from V and 7 bases from J; bases unmatched to any gene: 2. The CDR3 totals 14 residues. CDR3 in amino acids: CASSYSQGYGELFF. DNA of the CDR3: TGTGCCAGCAGTTACTCACAGGGGTACGGGGAGCTGTTTTTT.

The rearrangement uses TRBV11-3 and TRBJ2-5, with TRBD1 matching over 8 bases. The CDR3 length is 14 residues. Germline V gene lookup returns CDR1 SGHNT and CDR2 YENEEA. The trim removed 4 bases at V and 5 bases at J, leaving 6 bases unmatched. The CDR3 reads CASSSRQGTETQYF. CDR3 DNA sequence: TGTGCCAGCAGCTCACGACAGGGGACGGAGACCCAGTACTTC. The full variable domain, rest sourced from reference TRBV11-3 and TRBJ2-5, is EAGVVQSPRYKIIEKKQPVAFWCNPISGHNTLYWYLQNLGQGPELLIRYENEEAVDDSQLPKDRFSAERLKGVDSTLKIQPAELGDSAVYLCASSSRQGTETQYFGPGTRLLVL.

The chain combines TRBV10-1 with TRBJ1-1; tentative D call: TRBD1 (5 bases). Germline V gene sequence: CDR1 WNHNN, CDR2 SYGVQD (reference sequence). There are 14 residues in the CDR3. V lost 6 bases and J lost 1, with 12 bases in between. The CDR3: CASRAGGENTEAFF. In nucleotides, the CDR3 is TGCGCCAGCAGGGCCGGGGGGGAGAACACTGAAGCTTTCTTT.

The V and J genes are TRBV2 and TRBJ1-1, with 9 bases identical to TRBD1. Germline trimming cut 6 bases from V and 2 bases from J; bases unmatched to any gene: 4. The CDR3 sequence is 14 residues long. Germline-derived CDR1 and CDR2 are SNHLY and FYNNEI. For the CDR3, the DNA is TGTGCCAGCAGGCGGACAGGGGAAAACACTGAAGCTTTCTTT. Its protein is CASRRTGENTEAFF.

The chain recombines TRBV14 with TRBJ2-2; no definite D call. Germline CDR1 SGHDN, CDR2 FVKESK. Trimming pared 2 bases from V and 5 bases from J, leaving 0 bases between. This CDR3 is 11 amino acids long. The CDR3 here is CASSQTGELFF. Here the CDR3 DNA reads TGTGCCAGCAGCCAAACCGGGGAGCTGTTTTTT.

This chain links TRBV2 with TRBJ1-3; D unresolved. V lost 2 bases and J lost 1, with 6 bases in between. The CDR3 is made up of 14 amino acids. Per germline, CDR1 SNHLY and CDR2 FYNNEI. The CDR3 coding sequence is TGTGCCAGCAGTGAAAGGGTGTCTGGAAACACCATATATTTT. Amino acid sequence: CASSERVSGNTIYF.

This clone was counted only a few times. The J gene is TRBJ1-1, the V gene TRBV7-6; D possibly corresponds to TRBD1 (5 bases). Looked up from germline, CDR1 is SGHVS and CDR2 is FNYEAQ. This CDR3 region has 15 residues. V dropped 3 bases and J dropped 1 base, with 12 bases sitting between them. DNA of the CDR3: TGTGCCAGCAGCTTGTTGGGGCAACAGAACACTGAAGCTTTCTTT. Translation: CASSLLGQQNTEAFF.

This chain links TRBV5-4 with TRBJ1-2; D unresolved. CDR3 size: 14 residues. In germline, CDR1 is SGHNT, CDR2 YYREEE (reference sequence). The V gene lost 5 bases and the J gene lost 4 bases, with 15 bases spanning the gap. The DNA for the CDR3 is TGTGCCAGCAGGGAGGCAGGTGTATTCTATGGCTACACCTTC. It encodes CASREAGVFYGYTF. Using reference TRBV5-4 and TRBJ1-2 for the parts outside the CDR3, the full variable domain is ETGVTQSPTHLIKTRGQQVTLRCSSQSGHNTVSWYQQALGQGPQFIFQYYREEENGRGNFPPRFSGLQFPNYSSELNVNALELDDSALYLCASREAGVFYGYTFGSGTRLTVV.

This sequence joins TRBV7-9 and TRBJ2-2; D might be TRBD1 (6 bases). The CDR3 is 13 residues long. V was shortened by 4 bases and J by 6 bases, with 9 bases between the two germline ends. The germline V gene encodes CDR1 SEHNR and CDR2 FQNEAQ (reference sequence). CDR3 coding DNA: TGTGCCAGCAGCTACCAGGGGTCCGGGGAGCTGTTTTTT. Encoded protein: CASSYQGSGELFF.

The chain couples TRBV6-5 to TRBJ2-1; D perhaps matches TRBD2 (6 bases). Germline CDR1 is MNHEY and CDR2 is SVGAGI. The CDR3 contains 14 residues. Deletions cut 4 bases from V and 8 bases from J, with 15 bases between. Here the CDR3 DNA reads TGTGCCAGCAGTTCCGGGGACTTGTTTGATGAGCAGTTCTTC. Its protein product is CASSSGDLFDEQFF.

V is TRBV5-4 and J is TRBJ1-1, with 7 bases fitting TRBD1. Germline CDR1 SGHNT, CDR2 YYREEE (reference sequence). CDR3 size: 15 residues. With 1 base clipped from V and 1 base from J, the junction kept 4 bases outside the gene matches. CDR3: CASSLSGTANTEAFF. The CDR3 DNA is TGTGCCAGCAGCTTGTCCGGGACAGCGAACACTGAAGCTTTCTTT.

The chain combines TRBV2 with TRBJ1-4; TRBD1 matches 9 bases. The germline V gene has CDR1 SNHLY and CDR2 FYNNEI. There are 16 residues in the CDR3. V was pared by 3 bases and J by 2 bases, with 4 bases of the junction left unmatched. CDR3 sequence (DNA): TGTGCCAGCAGTGAGCGGACAGGGGCGACTAATGAAAAACTGTTTTTT. This gives the protein CASSERTGATNEKLFF.